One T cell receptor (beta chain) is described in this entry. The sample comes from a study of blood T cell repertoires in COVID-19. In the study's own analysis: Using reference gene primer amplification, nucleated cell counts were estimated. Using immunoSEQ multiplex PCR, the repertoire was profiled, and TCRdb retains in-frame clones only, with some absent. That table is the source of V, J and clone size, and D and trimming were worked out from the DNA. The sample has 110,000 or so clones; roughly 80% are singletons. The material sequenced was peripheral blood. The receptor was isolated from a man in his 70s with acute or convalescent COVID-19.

DNA for the CDR3: TGTGCCACCAGCAGATTAGCGGGGGACACAGATACGCAGTATTTT. This sequence encodes CATSRLAGDTDTQYF. V is TRBV15 and J is TRBJ2-3; 9 nucleotides agree with TRBD2. The trim removed 2 bases at V and 2 bases at J, leaving 2 bases unmatched. CDR1 and CDR2 (germline): LNHNV, YYDKDF (reference sequence). CDR3 size: 15 residues.